These 10 T cell receptor beta chains originate from one sample sequenced in a study of T cells after yellow fever vaccination (dated by TCRdb to 2018 to 2020). The method behind the library was 5' RACE. The instrument was an Illumina HiSeq 2500. Using fastp trimming at Q25 and MiXCR clonotype assembly, TCRdb reanalyzed the public sequencing data and kept in-frame beta chains. Every distinct CDR3 protein forms one entry, paired with its most common genes and DNA. In this sample the table shows fewer than 100,000 distinct CDR3 sequences, 8.9% of which occur a single time. The top ten clones comprise roughly 15% of the sample. According to the study, the label for this sample's treatment or condition signals: live attenuated yellow fever vaccine strain. The starting material was CD8+ T cells not binding an NS4B(214-222) dextramer, sorted from PBMCs, obtained roughly 15 days after the first yellow fever vaccination. Interpreted using the paper, the cell subset or site label stands for: NS4B epitope dextramer-negative CD8 T cells. These receptors were obtained from a man younger than 30 who received the YFV17D yellow fever vaccine.

This clonotype was seen more than once but under ten times. The chain combines TRBV6-5 with TRBJ2-7; the D is unclear. The germline V and J ends were trimmed by 0 bases and 0 bases, with 15 bases remaining between them. The V gene's germline CDR1 is MNHEY and CDR2 SVGAGI. The CDR3 length is 17 residues. The CDR3 protein is CASSYSHSWRSSYEQYF. CDR3 bases: TGTGCCAGCAGTTACTCCCATAGCTGGCGGAGCTCCTACGAGCAGTACTTC.

This clonotype was observed a handful of times. The chain joins TRBV4-3 to TRBJ2-3; either TRBD1 or TRBD2 may supply D (5 bases each). The CDR3 is made up of 15 amino acids. The V gene's germline CDR1 is LGHNA and CDR2 YSLEER. V lost 0 bases to trimming and J lost 4 bases, with 11 bases between them. CDR3 coding DNA: TGCGCCAGCAGCCAAGAGCGAGGGGCGGCAGATACGCAGTATTTT. Its translation is CASSQERGAADTQYF.

The chain uses TRBV7-3 and TRBJ2-7; 8 bases align to TRBD1. The CDR3 loop spans 13 amino acids. Germline CDR1 and CDR2: SGHTA and FQGTGA. With 5 bases clipped from V and 5 bases from J, the junction kept 5 bases outside the gene matches. This chain's CDR3 is CASSPGQGDEQYF. CDR3 coding DNA: TGTGCCAGCAGCCCCGGACAGGGCGACGAGCAGTACTTC. Filled out from reference TRBV7-3 and TRBJ2-7, the complete variable domain reads GAGVSQTPSNKVTEKGKYVELRCDPISGHTALYWYRQSLGQGPEFLIYFQGTGAADDSGLPNDRFFAVRPEGSVSTLKIQRTERGDSAVYLCASSPGQGDEQYFGPGTRLTVT.

A few counts support this clonotype. The V call is TRBV24-1, the J call TRBJ2-7, with D perhaps TRBD1 or TRBD2 (5 bases each). This CDR3 spans 17 amino acids. Per the germline V gene, CDR1 is KGHDR and CDR2 is SFDVKD. V was clipped by 1 base and J by 2 bases, with 17 bases between them. Here the CDR3 DNA reads TGTGCCACCAGTGATTTTTGGACTTGGGGCAGGGCCTACGAGCAGTACTTC. It encodes CATSDFWTWGRAYEQYF.

The V call is TRBV5-6, the J call TRBJ2-1; D is perhaps TRBD1 or TRBD2 (6 bases each). V shed 7 bases and J shed 10 bases, with 18 bases lying between them. CDR1 SGHDT and CDR2 YYEEEE come from the germline V gene. The CDR3 runs to 13 residues. CDR3 in amino acids: CASGPGGRGEQFF. The CDR3 bases are TGTGCCAGCGGCCCCGGGGGCCGAGGGGAGCAGTTCTTC.

V and J are TRBV11-1 and TRBJ2-3; 10 positions agree with TRBD2. Germline V gives CDR1 SGHAT, CDR2 FQDESV (reference sequence). This CDR3 region has 21 residues. V was pared by 4 bases and J by 1 base, with 20 bases of the junction left unmatched. The CDR3 region has the DNA TGTGCCAGCAGCTCCACCATCCTAGCGGGGGTTCGAGGTGAAGGCACAGATACGCAGTATTTT. Amino acids: CASSSTILAGVRGEGTDTQYF.

The chain uses TRBV27 and TRBJ2-5; 8 bases are a match to TRBD2. The CDR3 runs 14 residues. Trimming at V came to 6 bases and at J to 2 bases, leaving 5 bases not matched to a gene. Per the germline V gene, CDR1 is MNHEY and CDR2 is SMNVEV (reference sequence). For the CDR3, the DNA is TGTGCCAGCAGCCGGGGGGGGGGGCAAGAGACCCAGTACTTC. Residues: CASSRGGGQETQYF.

This clonotype has ten or more counts. The rearrangement joins TRBV12-3 or TRBV12-4 to TRBJ1-2, with 9 bases aligning to TRBD1. V lost 6 bases to trimming and J lost 4 bases; unmatched junction nucleotides: 9. There are 15 residues in the CDR3. The CDR3 DNA follows: TGTGCCAGCAGACTGCCGGGACAGGGTCTCTATGGCTACACCTTC. This translates into CASRLPGQGLYGYTF.

The CDR3 bases are TGTGCCAGCAGTTGGACCGGGACAGGGAATGGCTACACCTTC. It yields the protein CASSWTGTGNGYTF. The chain uses TRBV12-3 or TRBV12-4 and TRBJ1-2; 9 nucleotides line up with TRBD1. The junction had 6 bases not matched to a gene; V was cut back by 4 bases and J by 6 bases. CDR3 length: 14 residues.

The table lists this clonotype with a few counts. V and J are TRBV19 and TRBJ2-4; tentative D call: TRBD2 (6 bases). CDR1 is LNHDA and CDR2 is SQIVND in the germline V gene (reference sequence). This CDR3 has 13 residues. The germline V and J ends were trimmed by 5 bases and 8 bases, with 13 bases remaining between them. The CDR3 sequence is CASSPLGGDIQYF. The CDR3 coding sequence is TGTGCCAGTAGTCCCCTCGGGGGAGACATTCAGTACTTC.